These 27 T cell receptor beta chains came from one sample sequenced in a study of sequential checkpoint blockade in melanoma (dated by TCRdb to the late 2010s). Library preparation was by the immunoSEQ multiplex PCR assay. TCRdb's version of the immuneACCESS table is confined to in-frame rearrangements and falls short of the full clone set. An unresolved V gene accounts for under half of the shortfall where checked; the remainder is of unknown origin. A total of 16,000 or so clones appear in this sample, about 80% of them only once. 12% of the sample is taken by the ten largest. The sample's treatment or condition label is to be understood as: randomized to nivolumab then ipilimumab (arm A) or the reverse (arm B). This specimen consisted of CD8+ T cells sorted from blood (inferred from file names), obtained from a patient given nivolumab and ipilimumab in sequence. All receptors derive from a human donor with melanoma.

The rearrangement joins TRBV9 to TRBJ1-2; TRBD1 might be the D (5 bases). Germline-derived CDR1 and CDR2 are SGDLS and YYNGEE. V dropped 4 bases and J dropped 4 bases, with 17 bases sitting between them. This CDR3 has 15 amino acids. The CDR3 spells CASSSKAGDAYGYTF. CDR3 coding DNA: TGTGCCAGCAGCTCAAAGGCGGGGGATGCCTATGGCTACACCTTC.

The chain has TRBV7-9 and TRBJ1-4; D unresolved. V dropped 4 bases and J dropped 3 bases, with 12 bases sitting between them. The CDR3 is 15 amino acids. Germline V gene lookup returns CDR1 SEHNR and CDR2 FQNEAQ (reference sequence). The CDR3 sequence is CASSSRLLANEKLFF. The CDR3 region has the DNA TGTGCCAGCAGCTCTAGACTGTTGGCTAATGAAAAACTGTTTTTT.

This clone appeared once. This chain connects TRBV6-6 to TRBJ2-7; D perhaps matches TRBD1 (6 bases). The V end lost 2 bases, the J end lost 7 bases, and 18 bases lay between the germline ends. This CDR3 spans 15 amino acids. Germline CDR1 MNHNY, CDR2 SVGAGI (reference sequence). Here the CDR3 reads CASSYMGQDVEEQYF. The CDR3, as DNA: TGTGCCAGCAGTTACATGGGACAAGATGTAGAGGAGCAGTACTTC.

CDR3 sequence reads: CASSLAVGSSYNEQFF. In nucleotides, the CDR3 is TGTGCCAGCAGTTTAGCGGTTGGGAGCTCCTACAATGAGCAGTTCTTC. The rearrangement uses TRBV27 and TRBJ2-1; perhaps TRBD2 as D (5 bases). CDR1 and CDR2 from the germline V gene are MNHEY and SMNVEV (reference sequence). The CDR3 sequence is 16 residues long. Trimming pared 2 bases from V and 0 bases from J, leaving 11 bases between.

This clone was picked up one time. The chain employs TRBV19 and TRBJ1-6, with TRBD1 matching 7 bases. Trimming took 4 bases from V and 8 from J; bases not matched to a gene: 11. Germline assignment: CDR1 LNHDA and CDR2 SQIVND (reference sequence). This CDR3 is 16 amino acids long. Here the CDR3 reads CASSTDRDDFDSPLHF. In nucleotides, the CDR3 is TGTGCCAGTAGTACCGACAGGGATGACTTTGATTCACCCCTCCACTTT.

The V call is TRBV9, the J call TRBJ2-7; D uncertain. CDR1 SGDLS and CDR2 YYNGEE come from the germline V gene. CDR3 length equals 13 residues. V dropped 0 bases and J dropped 2 bases, with 6 bases sitting between them. The CDR3: CASSVDATYEQYF. The CDR3 DNA follows: TGTGCCAGCAGCGTAGACGCGACCTACGAGCAGTACTTC.

The V gene is TRBV7-9, the J gene TRBJ1-1, with TRBD1 matching 7 bases. Germline V gene sequence: CDR1 SEHNR, CDR2 FQNEAQ (reference sequence). J gave up 7 bases and V 6 bases, and 8 bases lay outside the gene matches. This CDR3 is built from 13 residues. The CDR3 is CASRIPGQIEAFF. The CDR3 DNA is TGTGCCAGCAGAATCCCGGGACAGATTGAAGCTTTCTTT.

The chain combines TRBV27 with TRBJ1-6; D gene unclear. The CDR3 is made up of 14 amino acids. The V end lost 5 bases, the J end lost 0 bases, and 5 bases lay between the germline ends. Germline V gene lookup returns CDR1 MNHEY and CDR2 SMNVEV (reference sequence). The CDR3 loop reads CASSELSYNSPLHF. The CDR3 DNA is TGTGCCAGCAGTGAGCTCTCCTATAATTCACCCCTCCACTTT.

This clone showed up just a few times. J is TRBJ1-1 and V is TRBV4-1; D uncertain. There are 15 residues in the CDR3. Deletions cut 0 bases from V and 0 bases from J, with 8 bases between. Germline V gene sequence: CDR1 MGHRA, CDR2 YSYEKL. CDR3 nucleotide sequence: TGCGCCAGCAGCCAAGAAGTAGAGGTGAACACTGAAGCTTTCTTT. This encodes CASSQEVEVNTEAFF.

This chain uses TRBV9 with TRBJ2-7; 13 bases are shared with TRBD2. This CDR3 contains 16 residues. The V segment lost 2 bases and the J segment 5 bases; nucleotides outside the gene matches: 7. Germline CDR1 and CDR2: SGDLS and YYNGEE. The CDR3 reads CASSVTGLAGEDEQYF. CDR3 nucleotide sequence: TGTGCCAGCAGCGTGACCGGACTAGCGGGGGAGGACGAGCAGTACTTC.

The chain combines TRBV4-1 with TRBJ1-1; TRBD1 agrees at 8 bases. Germline V gene lookup returns CDR1 MGHRA and CDR2 YSYEKL. The CDR3 extends over 14 amino acids. With 3 bases clipped from V and 6 bases from J, the junction kept 6 bases outside the gene matches. CDR3 in amino acids: CASSHDRGSSEAFF. The CDR3 DNA is TGCGCCAGCAGCCATGACAGGGGTTCGTCTGAAGCTTTCTTT.

The chain is built from TRBV6-5 and TRBJ1-2, with TRBD1 matching over 11 bases. In germline, CDR1 is MNHEY, CDR2 SVGAGI. This CDR3 is 13 amino acids long. V lost 7 bases to trimming and J lost 6 bases; unmatched junction nucleotides: 4. The CDR3 sequence: CASTGQGADGYTF. The CDR3 nucleotides are TGTGCCAGCACCGGACAGGGGGCTGATGGCTACACCTTC.

The chain has TRBV7-6 and TRBJ1-1, with TRBD1 as a possible D gene (5 bases). The germline V and J ends were trimmed by 4 bases and 7 bases, with 13 bases remaining between them. The CDR3 totals 13 residues. Germline V CDR1 and CDR2: SGHVS, FNYEAQ. This CDR3 reads CASSSDLGGEAFF. The CDR3 nucleotides read TGTGCCAGCAGCTCTGATTTGGGGGGTGAAGCTTTCTTT.

V is TRBV19 and J is TRBJ2-7; TRBD1 might be the D (5 bases). CDR3 size: 17 residues. V lost 8 bases, J lost 1 base, and 24 bases lay in between. Germline V gives CDR1 LNHDA, CDR2 SQIVND (reference sequence). The CDR3 spells CASAHLGQGFESYEQYF. CDR3 nucleotide sequence: TGTGCCAGTGCTCACCTGGGGCAGGGATTTGAATCCTACGAGCAGTACTTC.

The chain joins TRBV18 to TRBJ2-7; 10 bases are a match to TRBD1. The germline V gene has CDR1 KGHSH and CDR2 LQKENI. The CDR3 runs 16 residues. With 5 bases clipped from V and 2 bases from J, the junction kept 9 bases outside the gene matches. CDR3 sequence reads: CASSSEDRGTPYEQYF. CDR3 nucleotides: TGTGCCAGCTCATCCGAGGACAGGGGGACCCCCTACGAGCAGTACTTC.

This clone showed up just a few times. The V call is TRBV21-1, the J call TRBJ2-1; no check of the table's D call, TRBD2, against the DNA was made. TRBV21-1 is described as a pseudogene. The CDR3 length is 11 residues. The DNA of the CDR3 is TGTGCCAGCAGCAAAGGAGGTGAGCAGTTCTTC. Protein product: CASSKGGEQFF.

V gene TRBV7-9 combines with J gene TRBJ2-1; TRBD2 agrees at 9 bases. Germline V gene lookup returns CDR1 SEHNR and CDR2 FQNEAQ (reference sequence). J lost 8 bases, V lost 0 bases, and 8 bases had no gene match. The CDR3 runs to 16 residues. In DNA form, the CDR3 reads TGTGCCAGCAGCTTAGCGCGGGGGGGCTGGCCGGATGAGCAGTTCTTC. Translation: CASSLARGGWPDEQFF.

V and J are TRBV15 and TRBJ2-1, with 10 nucleotides matching TRBD2. Per the germline V gene, CDR1 is LNHNV and CDR2 is YYDKDF (reference sequence). This CDR3 has 17 residues. The V gene end was trimmed by 1 base and the J gene end by 7 bases; junction bases not matched to a gene: 10. CDR3 region: CATSRGPGLATGNEQFF. The CDR3 DNA reads as TGTGCCACCAGCAGAGGACCGGGACTAGCGACGGGGAATGAGCAGTTCTTC.

The chain joins TRBV19 to TRBJ2-6; no firm D call. The CDR3 totals 16 residues. Trimming removed 7 bases from V and 0 bases from J, with 13 bases in between. Germline CDR1 and CDR2: LNHDA and SQIVND (reference sequence). The CDR3 region has the DNA TGTGCCAGTAACTGGGCAGCATCCTCTGGGGCCAACGTCCTGACTTTC. Its translation is CASNWAASSGANVLTF.

The CDR3 sequence: CASSPTSGGYNEQFF. In DNA form, the CDR3 reads TGTGCCAGCAGCCCGACTAGCGGAGGATACAATGAGCAGTTCTTC. The V gene is TRBV7-8, the J gene TRBJ2-1, with 9 nucleotides matching TRBD2. Germline V gene lookup returns CDR1 SGHVS and CDR2 FQNEAQ. V shed 5 bases, J shed 4 bases, and the junction held 6 bases outside the gene matches. The CDR3 has 15 residues.

This chain uses TRBV29-1 with TRBJ2-7; D is unclear. The CDR3 is 13 residues long. V was cut by 2 bases and J by 4 bases, with 12 bases left in between. Germline CDR1 and CDR2: SQVTM and ANQGSEA. DNA for the CDR3: TGCAGCGTTGAAAAAGAGAGTAATTACGAGCAGTACTTC. Its translation is CSVEKESNYEQYF.

The V gene is TRBV6-6, the J gene TRBJ1-1, with 11 bases lining up with TRBD1. The junction had 6 bases not matched to a gene; V was cut back by 4 bases and J by 5 bases. The CDR3 is 15 residues long. Germline loops: CDR1 MNHNY, CDR2 SVGAGI (reference sequence). CDR3 protein: CASSSDRGPGTEAFF. The CDR3 DNA sequence: TGTGCCAGCAGTTCGGACAGGGGGCCTGGGACTGAAGCTTTCTTT.

The V call is TRBV4-2, the J call TRBJ2-5; 8 bases map to TRBD2. TRBJ2-7 explains the end of the DNA better; the J call may be wrong. The CDR3 extends over 15 amino acids. The germline V gene has CDR1 LGHNA and CDR2 YNFKEQ. The CDR3 reads CASSQGGGGSYEQYF. CDR3 sequence (DNA): TGTGCCAGCAGCCAAGGGGGCGGGGGGTCGTACGAGCAGTACTTC.

The chain uses TRBV23-1 and TRBJ1-2, with TRBD1 as a possible D gene (6 bases). TRBV23-1 is filed as an ORF, its function uncertain. The CDR3 totals 15 residues. The V and J ends lost 3 bases and 0 bases respectively, with 11 bases between them. The CDR3 DNA sequence: TGCGCCAGCAGTCATCAGGACAGAGCTAACTATGGCTACACCTTC. As protein: CASSHQDRANYGYTF.

The chain links TRBV30 to TRBJ2-7, with 7 bases matching TRBD2. With 0 bases clipped from V and 0 bases from J, the junction kept 5 bases outside the gene matches. CDR1 GTSNPN and CDR2 SVGIG come from the germline V gene (reference sequence). The CDR3 runs 15 residues. CDR3 loop: CAWSVGRESSYEQYF. As DNA, the CDR3 is TGTGCCTGGAGTGTGGGGCGGGAGAGCTCCTACGAGCAGTACTTC.

This chain uses TRBV6-1 with TRBJ2-7, with a weak D call TRBD1 (6 bases). Per germline, CDR1 MNHNS and CDR2 SASEGT. The CDR3 totals 15 residues. Trimming removed 8 bases from V and 2 bases from J, with 19 bases in between. In DNA, the CDR3 is TGTGCCAGCGGCGCGCTCCCGACAGGCACCTACGAGCAGTACTTC. This sequence encodes CASGALPTGTYEQYF.

The chain employs TRBV19 and TRBJ2-7, with a tentative D call TRBD2 (6 bases). V lost 6 bases to trimming and J lost 0 bases, with 12 bases between them. Germline loops: CDR1 LNHDA, CDR2 SQIVND (reference sequence). The CDR3 totals 14 residues. The CDR3 region is CASRTSSSSYEQYF. The CDR3 coding sequence is TGTGCCAGTAGAACTAGCTCCAGCTCCTACGAGCAGTACTTC.